The source of this T cell receptor (beta chain) is a study of blood T cell repertoires in COVID-19. TCRdb's copy holds only in-frame clones and misses some; the assay was immunoSEQ multiplex PCR. Of fewer than 200,000 clones in the sample, roughly four fifths were seen once. CDR1 and CDR2 from the germline V gene are MNHEY and SVGAGI. Unmatched junction bases numbered 7, after V lost 5 bases and J lost 7 bases. The CDR3 covers 13 residues. This TCR derives from a woman aged 80 or older with COVID-19, enrolled during active disease. The chain combines TRBV6-5 with TRBJ2-7, with 8 nucleotides matching TRBD2. The specimen sequenced was peripheral blood. CDR3 sequence reads: CASSRTPGGEQYF. CDR3 DNA: TGTGCCAGCAGTAGAACCCCGGGGGGGGAGCAGTACTTC.